The 9 T cell receptor beta chains reported below all come from one sample, sequenced in a study of T cell responses to AZD1222 COVID-19 vaccine. The data were produced by immunoSEQ multiplex PCR, yet TCRdb's version contains in-frame clones alone and is incomplete. The repertoire holds 200,000 or so clones, around 92% seen once, with around 9.3% in the top ten. Sample: peripheral blood, taken on day 0 of AZD1222 vaccination. These receptor sequences come from an adult in good health.

This clone was recorded only once. The V gene is TRBV25-1, the J gene TRBJ1-1, with D possibly being TRBD1 (5 bases). The CDR3 covers 13 residues. Germline CDR1 MGHDK, CDR2 SYGVNS. Trimming shortened V by 5 bases and J by 7 bases, and 14 bases separated the two germline ends. CDR3 loop: CASSRSGTFEAFF. The CDR3 DNA reads as TGTGCCAGCAGTCGGTCCGGGACTTTTGAAGCTTTCTTT.

As concerns this clone: Additional DNA sequences in this sample encode the identical CDR3. This chain joins TRBV27 and TRBJ2-2; no clear D. Germline V lookup: CDR1 MNHEY, CDR2 SMNVEV (reference sequence). Trimming took 3 bases from V and 5 from J, leaving 4 bases between them. This CDR3 spans 12 amino acids. CDR3 sequence reads: CASSFGTGELFF. Here the CDR3 DNA reads TGTGCCAGCAGTTTTGGTACCGGGGAGCTGTTTTTT.

The chain carries TRBV18 and TRBJ1-4; D uncertain. This CDR3 contains 15 residues. V was trimmed by 0 bases and J by 4 bases, leaving 9 bases between them. Germline CDR1 reads KGHSH; CDR2 reads LQKENI. Written as DNA, the CDR3 is TGTGCCAGCTCACCACCGGGAATACTTAATGAAAAACTGTTTTTT. Amino acid sequence: CASSPPGILNEKLFF.

The chain uses TRBV10-3 and TRBJ2-2, with D perhaps assigned TRBD1 or TRBD2 (5 bases each). The CDR3 sequence is 13 residues long. V lost 4 bases to trimming and J lost 6 bases, with 9 bases between them. Germline V gene data show CDR1 as ENHRY and CDR2 as SYGVKD. The CDR3 protein is CAISGGVAGELFF. As DNA, the CDR3 is TGTGCCATCAGTGGAGGGGTGGCCGGGGAGCTGTTTTTT.

This rearrangement joins TRBV29-1 to TRBJ2-7, with TRBD2 identical over 8 bases. This CDR3 is 12 amino acids long. With 4 bases clipped from V and 5 bases from J, the junction kept 4 bases outside the gene matches. Germline-derived CDR1 and CDR2 are SQVTM and ANQGSEA. The CDR3 reads CSVVAGGDEQYF. CDR3 nucleotides: TGCAGCGTTGTGGCGGGAGGCGACGAGCAGTACTTC.

V is TRBV3-1 (or the pseudogene TRBV3-2) and J is TRBJ1-3, with D hard to call. Germline V gene lookup returns CDR1 LGHDT and CDR2 YNNKEL (reference sequence). V was shortened by 5 bases and J by 4 bases, with 9 bases between the two germline ends. The CDR3 runs to 13 residues. The CDR3 is CASSSSYGNTIYF. Here the CDR3 DNA reads TGTGCCAGCAGCTCGTCCTACGGAAACACCATATATTTT.

V is TRBV28 and J is TRBJ1-2; a possible D gene is TRBD1 (6 bases). Trimming cost V 6 bases and J 5 bases, with 16 bases left between them. This CDR3 is 14 amino acids long. From germline, CDR1 is MDHEN and CDR2 SYDVKM. CDR3 loop: CASSLDGGAYGYTF. The CDR3 coding sequence is TGTGCCAGCAGCTTGGATGGGGGCGCTTATGGCTACACCTTC.

This chain uses TRBV25-1 with TRBJ1-1; D is unresolved. The germline gives CDR1 MGHDK, CDR2 SYGVNS. V was shortened by 2 bases and J by 1 base, with 5 bases between the two germline ends. The CDR3 runs 13 residues. CDR3 amino acids: CASSEVGNTEAFF. Here the CDR3 DNA reads TGTGCCAGCAGTGAAGTCGGGAACACTGAAGCTTTCTTT.

The chain recombines TRBV9 with TRBJ2-2, with no clear D. This CDR3 spans 15 amino acids. The germline V gene encodes CDR1 SGDLS and CDR2 YYNGEE. The germline V and J ends were trimmed by 0 bases and 2 bases, with 8 bases remaining between them. CDR3 protein: CASSVDGYNTGELFF. The CDR3 DNA follows: TGTGCCAGCAGCGTAGACGGCTATAACACCGGGGAGCTGTTTTTT.